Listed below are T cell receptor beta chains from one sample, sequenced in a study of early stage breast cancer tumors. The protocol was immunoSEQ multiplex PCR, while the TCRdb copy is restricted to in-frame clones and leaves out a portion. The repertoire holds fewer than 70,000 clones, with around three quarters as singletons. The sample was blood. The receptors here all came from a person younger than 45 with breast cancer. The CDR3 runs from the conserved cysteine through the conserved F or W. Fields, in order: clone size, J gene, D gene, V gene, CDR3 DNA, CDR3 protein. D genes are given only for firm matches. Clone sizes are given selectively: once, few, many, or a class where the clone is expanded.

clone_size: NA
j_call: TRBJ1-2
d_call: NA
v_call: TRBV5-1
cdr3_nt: TGCGCCAGCGGAACGACAGGAGCCCAATATGGCTACACCTTC
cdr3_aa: CASGTTGAQYGYTF

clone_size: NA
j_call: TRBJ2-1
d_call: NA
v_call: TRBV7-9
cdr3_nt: TGTGCCAGCAGCTCCTACAGGAGCTCCTACAATGAGCAGTTCTTC
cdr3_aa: CASSSYRSSYNEQFF

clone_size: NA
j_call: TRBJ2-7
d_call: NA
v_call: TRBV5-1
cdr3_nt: TGCGCCAGCAGTGTCGGTGCCGAGCAGTACTTC
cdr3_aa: CASSVGAEQYF

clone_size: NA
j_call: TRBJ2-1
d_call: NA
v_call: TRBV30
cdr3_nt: TGTGCCTGGAGTGTAAGCGGTAGTGTTTACAATGAGCAGTTCTTC
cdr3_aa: CAWSVSGSVYNEQFF

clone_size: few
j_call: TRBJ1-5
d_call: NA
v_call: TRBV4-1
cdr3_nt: TGCGCCAGCAGCCGAGTTCAGCGGGTTAGCAATCAGCCCCAGCATTTT
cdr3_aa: CASSRVQRVSNQPQHF

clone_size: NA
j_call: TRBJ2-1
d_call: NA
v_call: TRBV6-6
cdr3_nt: TGTGCCAGCAGTTACTCGAGGGCGGAAATTTACAATGAGCAGTTCTTC
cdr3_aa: CASSYSRAEIYNEQFF

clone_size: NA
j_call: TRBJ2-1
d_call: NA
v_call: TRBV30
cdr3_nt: TGTGCCTGGAGTGATACCGGGACCGGGTCCGCCTACAATGAGCAGTTCTTC
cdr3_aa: CAWSDTGTGSAYNEQFF

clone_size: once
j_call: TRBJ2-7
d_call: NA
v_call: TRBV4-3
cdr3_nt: TGCGCCAGCAGCCTACGAGCCGCAGGGAATAACGAGCAGTACTTC
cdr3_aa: CASSLRAAGNNEQYF

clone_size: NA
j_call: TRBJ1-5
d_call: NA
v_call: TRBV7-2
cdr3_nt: TGTGCCAGCAGCTTGGGGTTGGTGGGCAATCAGCCCCAGCATTTT
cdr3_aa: CASSLGLVGNQPQHF

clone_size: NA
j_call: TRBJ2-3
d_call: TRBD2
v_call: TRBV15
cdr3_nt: TGTGCCACCGGAGCGGGAGGGGGGACAGATACGCAGTATTTT
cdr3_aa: CATGAGGGTDTQYF

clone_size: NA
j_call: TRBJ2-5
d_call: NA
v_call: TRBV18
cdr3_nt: TGTGCCAGCTCTCCGGGGGGCGGGAAGTCTTCAGAGACCCAGTACTTC
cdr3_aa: CASSPGGGKSSETQYF

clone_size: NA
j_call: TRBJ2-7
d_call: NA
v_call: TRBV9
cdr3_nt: TGTGCCAGCAGCGTAGGGGACACGGCTACCTACGAGCAGTACTTC
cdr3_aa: CASSVGDTATYEQYF

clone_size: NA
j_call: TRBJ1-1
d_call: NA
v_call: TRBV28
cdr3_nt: TGTGCCAGCAGTTCCAACACTGAAGCTTTCTTT
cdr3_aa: CASSSNTEAFF

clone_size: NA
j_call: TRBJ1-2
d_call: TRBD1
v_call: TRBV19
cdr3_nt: TGTGCCAGTAGGGAACGACAGGGGAACTATGGCTACACCTTC
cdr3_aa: CASRERQGNYGYTF

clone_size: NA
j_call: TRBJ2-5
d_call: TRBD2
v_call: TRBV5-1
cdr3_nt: TGCGCCAGCAGATTACCGGGACTAGCGGGAGGGCAGGAGACCCAGTACTTC
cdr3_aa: CASRLPGLAGGQETQYF

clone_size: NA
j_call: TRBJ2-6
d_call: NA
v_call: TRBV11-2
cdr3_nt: TGTGCCAGCAGCAAAAGTCAGGCGTCGGGGGCCAACGTCCTGACTTTC
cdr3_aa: CASSKSQASGANVLTF

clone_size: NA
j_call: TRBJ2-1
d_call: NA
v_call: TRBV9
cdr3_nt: TGTGCCAGCAGCGTACCTCGCAACAATGAGCAGTTCTTC
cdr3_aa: CASSVPRNNEQFF

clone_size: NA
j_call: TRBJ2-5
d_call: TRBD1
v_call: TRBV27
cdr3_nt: TGTGCCAGCAGTTTCCTTCCGGGACAGGGCCAAGAGACCCAGTACTTC
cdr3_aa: CASSFLPGQGQETQYF

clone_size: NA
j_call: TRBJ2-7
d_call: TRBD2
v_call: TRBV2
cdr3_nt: TGTGCCAGCACCTCTCTAGCGGGAGGGCCGCGGGAGTACTTC
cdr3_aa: CASTSLAGGPREYF

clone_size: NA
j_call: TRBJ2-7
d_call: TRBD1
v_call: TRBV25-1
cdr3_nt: TGTGCCAGCACCACAGGACAGGGAAGGGGCTACGAGCAGTACTTC
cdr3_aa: CASTTGQGRGYEQYF

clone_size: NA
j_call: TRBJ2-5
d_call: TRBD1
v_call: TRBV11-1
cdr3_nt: TGTGCCAGCAGCGGTGGACAGGTTCAAGAGACCCAGTACTTC
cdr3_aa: CASSGGQVQETQYF

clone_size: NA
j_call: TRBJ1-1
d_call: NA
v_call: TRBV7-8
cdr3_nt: TGTGCCAGCAGCTTTAGGGCCGACACTGAAGCTTTCTTT
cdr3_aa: CASSFRADTEAFF

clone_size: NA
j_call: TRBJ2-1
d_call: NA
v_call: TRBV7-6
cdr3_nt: TGTGCCAGCAGCCCAGCCTCTGAGCCATACAATGAGCAGTTCTTC
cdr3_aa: CASSPASEPYNEQFF

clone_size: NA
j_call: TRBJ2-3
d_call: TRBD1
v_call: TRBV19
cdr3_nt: TGTGCCAGTAGTGCACAGGGGGTAGCAGATACGCAGTATTTT
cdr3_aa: CASSAQGVADTQYF

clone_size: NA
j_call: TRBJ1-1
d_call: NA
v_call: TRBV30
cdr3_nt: TGTGCCTGGACGGGGGGAGGCCACACTGAAGCTTTCTTT
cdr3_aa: CAWTGGGHTEAFF

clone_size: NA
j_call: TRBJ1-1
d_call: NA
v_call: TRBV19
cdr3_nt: TGTGCCAGTAGTATATCAGCGAACACTGAAGCTTTCTTT
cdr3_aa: CASSISANTEAFF

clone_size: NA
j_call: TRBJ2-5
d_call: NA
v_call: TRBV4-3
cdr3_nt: TGCGCCAGCAGCCAAGATAGGGGGGGAGTGGAGACCCAGTACTTC
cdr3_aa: CASSQDRGGVETQYF

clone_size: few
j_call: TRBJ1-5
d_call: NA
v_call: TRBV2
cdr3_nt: TGTGCCAGCAGTGTTGCCCGAAGTGATCAGCCCCAGCATTTT
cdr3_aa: CASSVARSDQPQHF

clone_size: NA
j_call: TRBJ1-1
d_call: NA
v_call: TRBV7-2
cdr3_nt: TGTGCCAGCAGCTTAGCGCCCAGGGTCACTGAAGCTTTCTTT
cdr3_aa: CASSLAPRVTEAFF

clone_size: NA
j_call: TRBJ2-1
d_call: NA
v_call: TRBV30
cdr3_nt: TGTGCCTGGAGTGCTGGACAAGCGAACGGGGCCGATGAGCAGTTCTTC
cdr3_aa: CAWSAGQANGADEQFF

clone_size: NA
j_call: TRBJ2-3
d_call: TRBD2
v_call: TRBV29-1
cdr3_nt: TGCAGCGTGGCCGGGACTAGCGGTTTCACAGATACGCAGTATTTT
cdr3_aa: CSVAGTSGFTDTQYF

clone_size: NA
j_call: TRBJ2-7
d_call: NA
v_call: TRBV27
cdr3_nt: TGTGCCAGCAGTTTAGGGATCAGCTCCTACGAGCAGTACTTC
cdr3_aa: CASSLGISSYEQYF

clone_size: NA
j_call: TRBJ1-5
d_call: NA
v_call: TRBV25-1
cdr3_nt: TGTGCCAGCAGTGAATATCAGGGAGGGCAGCCCCAGCATTTT
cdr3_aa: CASSEYQGGQPQHF

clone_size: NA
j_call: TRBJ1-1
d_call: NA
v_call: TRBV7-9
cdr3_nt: TGTGCCAGCAGCTTAGCGCCCGATATGAACACTGAAGCTTTCTTT
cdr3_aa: CASSLAPDMNTEAFF

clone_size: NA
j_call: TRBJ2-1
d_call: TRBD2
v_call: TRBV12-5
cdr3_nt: TGTGCTAGTGGTTTGGGACTAGCGAGGGACAATGAGCAGTTCTTC
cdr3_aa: CASGLGLARDNEQFF

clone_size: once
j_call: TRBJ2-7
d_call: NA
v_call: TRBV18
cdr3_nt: TGTGCCAGCTCACCACAGGAGGGGGCGGGACTTTCCTACGAGCAGTACTTC
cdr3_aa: CASSPQEGAGLSYEQYF

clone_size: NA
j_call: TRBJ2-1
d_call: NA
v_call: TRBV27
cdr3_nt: TGTGCCAGCACCTCTAACGAGAGCCCTCTCAATGAGCAGTTCTTC
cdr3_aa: CASTSNESPLNEQFF

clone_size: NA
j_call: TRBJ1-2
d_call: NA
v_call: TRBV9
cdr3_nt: TGTGCCAGCAGCGTAGAGGTCCGCCATGGCTACACCTTC
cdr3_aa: CASSVEVRHGYTF

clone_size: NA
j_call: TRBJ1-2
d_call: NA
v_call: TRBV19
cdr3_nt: TGTGCCAGTAGTATCCTCGGGGGTGTAAGCTACACCTTC
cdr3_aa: CASSILGGVSYTF

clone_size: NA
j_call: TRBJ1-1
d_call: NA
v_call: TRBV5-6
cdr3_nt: TGTGCCAGCAGCTTTAACGGGTGGAACACTGAAGCTTTCTTT
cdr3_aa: CASSFNGWNTEAFF

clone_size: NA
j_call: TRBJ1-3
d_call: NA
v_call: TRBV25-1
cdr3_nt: TGTGCCAGCAGTGAATATTACCCGCTGGGGGGAAACACCATATATTTT
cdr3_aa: CASSEYYPLGGNTIYF

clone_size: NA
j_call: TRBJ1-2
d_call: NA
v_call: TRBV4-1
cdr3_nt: TGCGCCAGCAGCCAAGTGGCGGCACCTTATGGCTACACCTTC
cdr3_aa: CASSQVAAPYGYTF

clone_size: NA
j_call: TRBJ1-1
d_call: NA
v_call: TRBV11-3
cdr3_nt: TGTGCCAGCAGCTTAGATGTTTGGGAAGGCACTGAAGCTTTCTTT
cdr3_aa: CASSLDVWEGTEAFF

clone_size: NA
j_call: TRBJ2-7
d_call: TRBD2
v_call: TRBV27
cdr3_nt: TGTGCCAGCAGCTGGACTGGTGGCGGGAGGACCACCTACGAGCAGTACTTC
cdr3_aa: CASSWTGGGRTTYEQYF

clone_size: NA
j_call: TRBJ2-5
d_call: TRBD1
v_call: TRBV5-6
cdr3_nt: TGTGCCAGCAGCTTGTATCCAGGGGGTTACCAAGAGACCCAGTACTTC
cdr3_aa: CASSLYPGGYQETQYF

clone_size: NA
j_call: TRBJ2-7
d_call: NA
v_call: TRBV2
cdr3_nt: TGTGCCAGCAGTGCCCCTTACGAGCAGTACTTC
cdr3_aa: CASSAPYEQYF

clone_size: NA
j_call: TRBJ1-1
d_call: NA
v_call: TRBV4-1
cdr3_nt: TGCGCCAGCAGCCAAGTATCCCGGACCATGAACACTGAAGCTTTCTTT
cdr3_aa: CASSQVSRTMNTEAFF

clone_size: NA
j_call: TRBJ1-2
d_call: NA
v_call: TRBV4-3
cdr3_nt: TGCGCCAGCAGCCAAGATCGGGCGACTAACTATGGCTACACCTTC
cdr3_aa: CASSQDRATNYGYTF

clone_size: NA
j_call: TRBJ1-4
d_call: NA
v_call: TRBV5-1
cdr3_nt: TGCGCCAGCAGCTACTACAGGAGCACTAATGAAAAACTGTTTTTT
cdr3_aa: CASSYYRSTNEKLFF

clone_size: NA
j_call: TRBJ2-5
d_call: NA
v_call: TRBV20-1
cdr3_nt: TGCAGTGCTAGATGGTGGGAGACCCAGTACTTC
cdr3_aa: CSARWWETQYF

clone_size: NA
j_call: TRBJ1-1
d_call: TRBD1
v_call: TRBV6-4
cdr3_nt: TGTGCCAGCAGTGTTTTCCCTCAGGGGGCGAACACTGAAGCTTTCTTT
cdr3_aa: CASSVFPQGANTEAFF

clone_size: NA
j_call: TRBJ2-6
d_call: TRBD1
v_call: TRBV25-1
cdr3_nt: TGTGCCAGCAGTGACTACAGGGGTATGGGATCTGGGGCCAACGTCCTGACTTTC
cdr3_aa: CASSDYRGMGSGANVLTF

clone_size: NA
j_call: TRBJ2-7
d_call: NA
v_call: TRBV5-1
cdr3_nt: TGCGCCAGCAGCTTGGGGCAGGGAAAAACCTACGAGCAGTACTTC
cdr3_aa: CASSLGQGKTYEQYF

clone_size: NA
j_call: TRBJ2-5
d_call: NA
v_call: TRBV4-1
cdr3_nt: TGCGCCAGCAGCCAACTGCCGGGCGGGGGCATGGGGGGCCAGTACTTC
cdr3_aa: CASSQLPGGGMGGQYF

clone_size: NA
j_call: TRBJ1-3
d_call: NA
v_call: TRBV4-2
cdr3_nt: TGTGCCAGCAGCCAAGAGGGGGACCTCTCTGGAAACACCATATATTTT
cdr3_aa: CASSQEGDLSGNTIYF